This T cell receptor beta chain was identified in a study of shared clonotypes between healthy human individuals. V lost 8 bases to trimming and J lost 3 bases; unmatched junction nucleotides: 8. The germline V gene encodes CDR1 MDHEN and CDR2 SYDVKM. This CDR3 spans 15 amino acids. Overall study results and limits: Larger richness was generally estimated for naive than memory subsets.

Worth noting for this clone: The antigen remains undetermined.

CD45RO negativity and positive selection for CCR7 defined naive CD8 cells, a population that excluded terminally differentiated effector memory CD45RA+ cells. Donors, healthy HIV-negative adults, lacked recent acute infections or vaccinations. TCRdb's copy holds only in-frame clones and misses some; the assay was immunoSEQ multiplex PCR. This sample has about 600,000 clones, with roughly 98% found just once. The clonotype originates from a man aged 25 to 45 in good health. Input material: naive CD8+ T cells sorted from blood. J is TRBJ1-4 and V is TRBV28; TRBD1 agrees at 8 bases. The CDR3 coding sequence is TGTGCCAGCGGGAAATGGACAGGGTCTAATGAAAAACTGTTTTTT. Translation: CASGKWTGSNEKLFF.